This TCR beta chain was profiled in a study of cytomegalovirus exposure and HLA in healthy donors (dated by TCRdb to between 2016 and 2019). Some background on the complete study: According to a later analysis, the roughly 120 validation repertoires were produced on the same platform as the approximately 600 repertoires of the first cohort. Along with the roughly 700-subject first cohort, a separate validation cohort of 120 different subjects was used. The study combined high-throughput TCR immunosequencing, statistical association of individual TCRs with disease status, and machine learning to predict cytomegalovirus infection status. The study was designed to test whether signatures of past pathogen exposure could be identified by cataloging public T cell receptors. What the authors observed across the whole study: A few of the identified cytomegalovirus-associated TCR beta chains were confirmed in vitro to be specific for cytomegalovirus antigens. The validation cohort had no HLA typing available for a later analysis, so co-occurrence within that cohort was assessed over all 120 repertoires. Subsequent analysis determined that TCRs grouped into clusters in the first cohort also showed a tendency toward co-occurrence across the approximately 110 validation repertoires, and roughly 95% of cluster scores exceeded 0. The authors suggested that the approach could potentially be extended to other disease states and immunological phenotypes. Across donors, most TCR sequences were observed very rarely, whereas some public TCRs were present in many individuals. The study listed approximately 150 TCR beta chains as associated with cytomegalovirus. Cytomegalovirus status was reported to be diagnosed by the classifier with high specificity and sensitivity in both the original and validation cohorts.

The count of this clone is one. Its recognized antigen is unknown. Base qualities are not recorded, but no much larger clone differs from it by a single base. Separate from the approximately 670-subject first cohort, the validation cohort of 95 to 150 subjects was the group to which the donors belonged. Receptor amplification or capture employed the immunoSEQ multiplex PCR assay. Regarding the original processing steps: A statistical classification framework was built to diagnose cytomegalovirus status from the catalog of TCR beta chain sequences. Sourced from immuneACCESS, this table was stored by TCRdb with only in-frame sequences that have V and J called. A share of the clones is absent; for the studies checked, an unresolved V gene accounts for under half, and the remainder has no known explanation. The D gene and trimming were derived from the DNA, and the V and J assignments and clone size from that table. A total of about 130,000 clones appear in this sample, about 94% of them only once. Around 1.9% of the sample is in the top ten clones.

Reading the germline V gene (reference sequence) gives CDR1 DFQATT and CDR2 SNEGSKA. V is pared back by 6 bases and J by 0 bases, with 5 bases lying between the germline termini. The CDR3 spans 11 residues, from the cysteine through the phenylalanine. Kept here is only the CDR3 DNA, which spans 33 bases and is read in frame from base 1. This TCR derives from a man aged 18 to 35 in good health and CMV-seropositive. The chain was built from TRBV20-1 and TRBJ2-5, with no D gene named confidently. Sequencing used PBMCs. The sequenced DNA is TGCAGTGCAGAGTACCAAGAGACCCAGTACTTC. Its protein product is CSAEYQETQYF.